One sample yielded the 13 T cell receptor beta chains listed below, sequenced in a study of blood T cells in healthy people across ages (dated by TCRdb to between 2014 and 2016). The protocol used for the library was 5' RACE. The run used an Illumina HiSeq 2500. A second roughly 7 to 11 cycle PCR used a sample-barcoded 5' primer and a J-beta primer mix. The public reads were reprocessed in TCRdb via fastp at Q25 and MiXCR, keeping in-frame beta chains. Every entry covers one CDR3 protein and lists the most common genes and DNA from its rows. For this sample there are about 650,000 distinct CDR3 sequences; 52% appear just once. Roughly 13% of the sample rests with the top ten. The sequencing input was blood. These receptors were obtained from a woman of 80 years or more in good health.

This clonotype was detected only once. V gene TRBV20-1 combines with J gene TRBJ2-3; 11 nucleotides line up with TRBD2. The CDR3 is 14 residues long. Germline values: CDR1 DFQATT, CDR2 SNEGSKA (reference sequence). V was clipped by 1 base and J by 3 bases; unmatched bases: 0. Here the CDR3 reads CSARASGRTDTQYF. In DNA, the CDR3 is TGCAGTGCTAGAGCTAGCGGGAGGACAGATACGCAGTATTTT.

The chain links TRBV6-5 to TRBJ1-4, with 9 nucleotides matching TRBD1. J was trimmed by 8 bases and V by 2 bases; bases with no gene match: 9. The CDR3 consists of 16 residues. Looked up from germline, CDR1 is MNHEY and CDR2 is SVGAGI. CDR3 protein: CASSYTAGQGREKLFF. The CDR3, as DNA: TGTGCCAGCAGTTACACCGCGGGACAGGGCAGAGAAAAACTGTTTTTT.

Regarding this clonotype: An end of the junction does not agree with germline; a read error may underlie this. As DNA, the CDR3 is TGTGCCAGCAGCTTGAAAGACAGGGACGATGAGCAGTTATTC. Amino acid sequence: CASSLKDRDDEQLF. The V call is TRBV7-2, the J call TRBJ2-1; 7 positions agree with TRBD1. There are 14 residues in the CDR3. Germline V gives CDR1 SGHTA, CDR2 FQGNSA.

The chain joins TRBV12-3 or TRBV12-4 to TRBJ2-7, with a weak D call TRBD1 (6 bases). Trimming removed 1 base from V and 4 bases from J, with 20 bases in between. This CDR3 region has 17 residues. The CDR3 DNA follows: TGTGCCAGCAGTTTAGAGGACTGGGCAGGGGCTGGTTACGAGCAGTACTTC. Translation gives CASSLEDWAGAGYEQYF.

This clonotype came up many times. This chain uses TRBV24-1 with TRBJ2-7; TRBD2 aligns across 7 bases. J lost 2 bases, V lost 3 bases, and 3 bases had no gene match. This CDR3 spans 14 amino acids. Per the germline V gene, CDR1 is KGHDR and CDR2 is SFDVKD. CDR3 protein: CATSDSLAAYEQYF. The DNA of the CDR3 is TGTGCCACCAGTGATAGTCTAGCGGCCTACGAGCAGTACTTC.

The CDR3 loop is CASSLSPSGATYEQYF. The CDR3 DNA reads as TGTGCCAGCAGTTTGTCGCCTAGCGGGGCCACCTACGAGCAGTACTTC. J is TRBJ2-7 and V is TRBV12-3 or TRBV12-4, with 9 positions matching TRBD2. The CDR3 consists of 16 residues. Trimming at V came to 3 bases and at J to 2 bases, leaving 8 bases not matched to a gene.

The CDR3 reads CATSRVYNEQFF. DNA for the CDR3: TGTGCCACCAGTCGAGTCTACAATGAGCAGTTCTTC. V gene TRBV15 combines with J gene TRBJ2-1, with D unclear. This CDR3 has 12 residues. CDR1 and CDR2 from the germline V gene are LNHNV and YYDKDF (reference sequence). V shed 6 bases and J shed 3 bases, with 6 bases lying between them. The variable domain in full, with the rest retrieved from reference TRBV15 and TRBJ2-1, is DAMVIQNPRYQVTQFGKPVTLSCSQTLNHNVMYWYQQKSSQAPKLLFHYYDKDFNNEADTPDNFQSRRPNTSFCFLDIRSPGLGDTAMYLCATSRVYNEQFFGPGTRLTVL.

This CDR3 reads CASSLSRSYNEQFF. CDR3 nucleotide sequence: TGTGCCAGCAGCTTGTCACGCTCCTACAATGAGCAGTTCTTC. J is TRBJ2-1 and V is TRBV7-8; the D is unclear. The CDR3 contains 14 residues. Germline V gene data show CDR1 as SGHVS and CDR2 as FQNEAQ. Trimming took off 3 bases at V and 0 bases at J, with 6 bases between the two ends.

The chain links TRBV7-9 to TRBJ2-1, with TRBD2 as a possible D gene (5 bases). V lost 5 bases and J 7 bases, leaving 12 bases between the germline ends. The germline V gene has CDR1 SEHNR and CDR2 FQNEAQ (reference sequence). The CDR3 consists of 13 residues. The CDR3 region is CASSPGVENEQFF. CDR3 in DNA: TGTGCCAGCAGCCCCGGGGTAGAGAATGAGCAGTTCTTC.

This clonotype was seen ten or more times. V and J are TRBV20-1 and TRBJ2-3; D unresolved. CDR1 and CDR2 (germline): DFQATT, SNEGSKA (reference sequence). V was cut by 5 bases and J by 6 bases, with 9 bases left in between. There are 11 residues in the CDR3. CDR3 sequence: CSAGGLDTQYF. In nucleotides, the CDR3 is TGCAGTGCTGGTGGTTTGGATACGCAGTATTTT.

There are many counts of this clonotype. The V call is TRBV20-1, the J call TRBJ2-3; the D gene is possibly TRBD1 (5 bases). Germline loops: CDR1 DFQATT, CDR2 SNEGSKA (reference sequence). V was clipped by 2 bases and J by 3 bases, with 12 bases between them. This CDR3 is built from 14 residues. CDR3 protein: CSARRAGKTDTQYF. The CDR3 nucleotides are TGCAGTGCTAGAAGGGCAGGGAAGACAGATACGCAGTATTTT.

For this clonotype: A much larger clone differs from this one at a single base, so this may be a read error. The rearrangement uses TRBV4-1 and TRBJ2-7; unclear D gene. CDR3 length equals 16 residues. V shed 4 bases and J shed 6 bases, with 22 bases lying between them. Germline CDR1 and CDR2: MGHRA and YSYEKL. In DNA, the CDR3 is TGCGCCAGCAGCCGAGCAGGAATCTCGGGCTGTGGCGAGCAGTACTTC. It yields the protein CASSRAGISGCGEQYF.

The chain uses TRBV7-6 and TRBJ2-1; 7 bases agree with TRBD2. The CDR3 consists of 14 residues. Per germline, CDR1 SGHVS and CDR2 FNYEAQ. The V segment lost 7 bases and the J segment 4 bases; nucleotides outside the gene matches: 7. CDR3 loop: CASTISGPYNEQFF. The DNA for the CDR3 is TGTGCCAGCACCATTAGCGGGCCATACAATGAGCAGTTCTTC.